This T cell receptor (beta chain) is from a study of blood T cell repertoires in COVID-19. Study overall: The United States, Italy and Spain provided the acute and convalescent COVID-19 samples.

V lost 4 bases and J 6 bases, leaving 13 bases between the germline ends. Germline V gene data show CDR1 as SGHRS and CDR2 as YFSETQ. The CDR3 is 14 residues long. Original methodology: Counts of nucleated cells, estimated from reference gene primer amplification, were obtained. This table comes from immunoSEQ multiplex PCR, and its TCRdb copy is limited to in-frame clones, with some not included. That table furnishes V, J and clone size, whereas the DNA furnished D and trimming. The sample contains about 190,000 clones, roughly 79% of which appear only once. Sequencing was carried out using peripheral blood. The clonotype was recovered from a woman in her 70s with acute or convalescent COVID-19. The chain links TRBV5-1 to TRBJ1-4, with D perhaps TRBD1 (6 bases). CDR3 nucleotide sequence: TGCGCCAGCAGCCCAGGACAGAGTGATGAAAAACTGTTTTTT. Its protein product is CASSPGQSDEKLFF.